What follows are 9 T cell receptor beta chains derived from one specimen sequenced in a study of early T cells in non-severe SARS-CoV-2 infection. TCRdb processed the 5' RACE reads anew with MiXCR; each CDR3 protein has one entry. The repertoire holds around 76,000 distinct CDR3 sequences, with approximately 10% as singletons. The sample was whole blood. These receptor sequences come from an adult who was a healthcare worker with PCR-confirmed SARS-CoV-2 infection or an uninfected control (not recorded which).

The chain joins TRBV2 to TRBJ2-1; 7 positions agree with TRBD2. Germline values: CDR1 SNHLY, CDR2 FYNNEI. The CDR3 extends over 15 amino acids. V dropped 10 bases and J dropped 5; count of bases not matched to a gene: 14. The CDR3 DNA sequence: TGTGCCACGACGGAACTAAGCGGGACCCACAATGAGCAGTTCTTC. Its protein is CATTELSGTHNEQFF.

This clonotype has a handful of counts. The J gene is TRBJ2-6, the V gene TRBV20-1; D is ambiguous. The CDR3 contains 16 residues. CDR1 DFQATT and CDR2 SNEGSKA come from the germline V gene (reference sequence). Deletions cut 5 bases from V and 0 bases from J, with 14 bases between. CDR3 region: CSAPRVQSSGANVLTF. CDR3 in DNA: TGCAGTGCTCCCCGGGTTCAGAGCTCTGGGGCCAACGTCCTGACTTTC.

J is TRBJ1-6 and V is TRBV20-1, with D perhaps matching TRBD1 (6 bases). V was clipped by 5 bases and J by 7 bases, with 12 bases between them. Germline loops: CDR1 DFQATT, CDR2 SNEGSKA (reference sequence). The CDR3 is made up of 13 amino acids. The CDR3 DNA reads TGCAGTGCTGTCCAGGGGCTGAATTCACCCCTCCACTTT. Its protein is CSAVQGLNSPLHF.

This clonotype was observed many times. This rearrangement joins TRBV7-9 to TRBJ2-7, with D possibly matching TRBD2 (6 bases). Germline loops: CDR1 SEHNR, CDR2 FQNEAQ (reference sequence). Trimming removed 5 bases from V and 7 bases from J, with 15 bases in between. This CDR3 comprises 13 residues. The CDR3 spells CASSPPGVGEQYF. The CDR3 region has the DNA TGTGCCAGCAGCCCGCCGGGAGTGGGTGAGCAGTACTTC.

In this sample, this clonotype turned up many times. Written as DNA, the CDR3 is TGTGCCTGGGTAAAATTCTCCTACGAGCAGTACTTC. Translating gives CAWVKFSYEQYF. The chain couples TRBV30 to TRBJ2-7; no definite D call. Trimming stripped 5 bases from V and 0 bases from J, with 8 bases between. Germline-derived CDR1 and CDR2 are GTSNPN and SVGIG (reference sequence). The CDR3 consists of 12 residues.

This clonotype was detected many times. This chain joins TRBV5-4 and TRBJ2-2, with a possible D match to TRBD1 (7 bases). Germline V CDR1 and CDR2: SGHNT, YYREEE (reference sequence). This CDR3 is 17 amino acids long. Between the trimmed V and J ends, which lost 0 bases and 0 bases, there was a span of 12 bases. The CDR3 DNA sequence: TGTGCCAGCAGCTTGGCGCCAGGGGGGTCGAACACCGGGGAGCTGTTTTTT. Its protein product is CASSLAPGGSNTGELFF.

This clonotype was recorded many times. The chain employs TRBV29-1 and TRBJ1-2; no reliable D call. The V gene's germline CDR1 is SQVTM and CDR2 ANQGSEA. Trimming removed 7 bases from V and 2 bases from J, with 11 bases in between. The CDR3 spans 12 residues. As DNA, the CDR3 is TGCAGCGCTCCTCTAGTAAACTATGGCTACACCTTC. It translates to CSAPLVNYGYTF. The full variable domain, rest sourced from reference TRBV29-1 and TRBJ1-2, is SAVISQKPSRDICQRGTSLTIQCQVDSQVTMMFWYRQQPGQSLTLIATANQGSEATYESGFVIDKFPISRPNLTFSTLTVSNMSPEDSSIYLCSAPLVNYGYTFGSGTRLTVV.

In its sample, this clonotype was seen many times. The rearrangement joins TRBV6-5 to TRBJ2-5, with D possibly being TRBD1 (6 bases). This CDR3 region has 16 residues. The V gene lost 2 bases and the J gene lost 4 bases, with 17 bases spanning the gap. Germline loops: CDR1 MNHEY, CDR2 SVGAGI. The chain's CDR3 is CASSYGVRTDGETQYF. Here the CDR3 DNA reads TGTGCCAGCAGTTACGGGGTGAGGACAGACGGAGAGACCCAGTACTTC.

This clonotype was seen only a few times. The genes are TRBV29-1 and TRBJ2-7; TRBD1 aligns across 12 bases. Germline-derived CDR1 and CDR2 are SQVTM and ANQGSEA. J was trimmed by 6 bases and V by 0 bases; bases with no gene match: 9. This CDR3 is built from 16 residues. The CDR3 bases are TGCAGCGTTGAAGATCGGGAAGGGACAGGGGGCAGCGAGCAGTACTTC. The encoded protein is CSVEDREGTGGSEQYF.